A selection of T cell receptor beta chains follows, all from one sample in a study of pediatric ulcerative colitis. Assay: immunoSEQ multiplex PCR; the TCRdb copy retains only in-frame clones and omits some. The sample has some 57,000 clones, over 80% seen once. The sequenced sample was blood. The receptors derive from a boy aged 5 to 17 who was a control in a study of pediatric ulcerative colitis. CDR3s include the opening cysteine and the closing phenylalanine or tryptophan.

J gene,V gene,CDR3 protein
TRBJ1-1,TRBV6-4,CASTTEAFF
TRBJ2-7,TRBV13,CASSVRLEDEQYF
TRBJ2-5,TRBV11-2,CASSTRTSGEETQYF
TRBJ2-3,TRBV6-6,CASSYSRRGDTQYF
TRBJ2-7,TRBV5-1,CASTPTGNSHEQYF
TRBJ1-3,TRBV9,CASSVLSGATGGNTIYF
TRBJ2-6,TRBV7-3,CASSLNPGSGANVLTF
TRBJ1-3,TRBV7-9,CASSPPGQTSGNTIYF
TRBJ2-2,TRBV28,CASSLLLAGTGELFF
TRBJ2-1,TRBV6-1,CASSELLAEPHEQFF
TRBJ2-1,TRBV7-2,CASSSPGGAYNEQFF
TRBJ2-5,TRBV13,CASSFGTSETQYF
TRBJ1-4,TRBV25-1,CASSESGFATNEKLFF
TRBJ1-2,TRBV4-1,CASSQIRDRGLSSYGYTF
TRBJ2-1,TRBV19,CASSGIPYNEQFF
TRBJ1-1,TRBV5-6,CASSFGAGLPGNTEAFF
TRBJ2-1,TRBV11-2,CASSPPGLGINEQFF
TRBJ2-7,TRBV11-2,CASSRQGAYEQYF
TRBJ2-1,TRBV15,CATSVGGGAYNEQFF
TRBJ1-1,TRBV29-1,CSVGTSAEAFF
TRBJ1-4,TRBV9,CASSVSKWDPQPPINEKLFF
TRBJ1-5,TRBV27,CASSLGRAGQPQHF
TRBJ2-7,TRBV28,CASRDGPGSSYEQYF
TRBJ2-1,TRBV15,CATSSLTRDVDNEQFF
TRBJ1-2,TRBV19,CASRSRGPHTTYGYTF
TRBJ1-2,TRBV5-4,CASSLGDGGYGYTF
TRBJ2-7,TRBV20-1,CSATREHEQYF
TRBJ2-1,TRBV6-1,CASRISGGASEQFF
TRBJ1-2,TRBV28,CASSLPSHYGYTF